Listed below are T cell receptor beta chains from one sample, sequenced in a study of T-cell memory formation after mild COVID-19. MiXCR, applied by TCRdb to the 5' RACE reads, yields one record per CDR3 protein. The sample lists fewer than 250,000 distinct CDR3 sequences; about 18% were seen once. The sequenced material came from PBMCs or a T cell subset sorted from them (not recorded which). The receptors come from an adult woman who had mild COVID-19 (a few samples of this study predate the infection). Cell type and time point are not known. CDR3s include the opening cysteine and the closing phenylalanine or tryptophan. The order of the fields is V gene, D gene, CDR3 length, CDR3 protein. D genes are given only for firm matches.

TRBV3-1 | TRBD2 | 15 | CASSPTSGRAREQYF
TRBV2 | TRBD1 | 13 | CASSVRQGGELFF
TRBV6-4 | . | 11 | CASRMNNEQFF
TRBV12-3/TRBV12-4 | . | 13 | CASTTGPRYGYTF
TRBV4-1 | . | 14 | CASSQIVTKETQYF
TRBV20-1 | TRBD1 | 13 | CSASETGSLGYTF
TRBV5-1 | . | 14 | CASSLARGHYEQYF
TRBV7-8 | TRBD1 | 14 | CASSLGDRVYGYTF
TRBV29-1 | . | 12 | CSVELPNYGYTF
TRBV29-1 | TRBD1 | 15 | CSAKRDRGRNTEAFF
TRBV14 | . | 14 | CASRGPEPYNEQFF
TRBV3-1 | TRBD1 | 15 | CASSRSETGRGEAFF
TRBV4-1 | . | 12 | CASSQVADTQYF
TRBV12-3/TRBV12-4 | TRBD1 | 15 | CASSPRTGGAYEQYF
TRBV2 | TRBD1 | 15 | CASRHEGTVNTEAFF
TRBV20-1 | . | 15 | CSARGMKGPNTEAFF
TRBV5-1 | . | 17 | CASSLGVSRIGSYEQYF
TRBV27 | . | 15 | CASSSPSEGRETQYF
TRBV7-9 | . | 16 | CASSPVGGVLGQPQHF
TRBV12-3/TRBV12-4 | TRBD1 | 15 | CASSPGQGWEYEQFF
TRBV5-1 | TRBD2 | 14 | CASTEREGYNEQFF
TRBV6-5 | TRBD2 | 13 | CASSFRAGETQYF
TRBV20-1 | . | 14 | CSASRGSANEKLFF
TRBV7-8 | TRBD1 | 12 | CASNRGGGKAFF
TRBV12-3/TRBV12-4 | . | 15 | CASRDGNANTGELFF
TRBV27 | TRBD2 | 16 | CASSTKTSGSPGELFF
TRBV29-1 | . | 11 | CSVGSVYGYTF
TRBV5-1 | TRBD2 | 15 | CASSSTSGTTYEQYF
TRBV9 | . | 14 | CASSVGVQNEKLFF
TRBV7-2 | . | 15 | CASSLDTVSTDTQYF
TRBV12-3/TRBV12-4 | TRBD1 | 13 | CASSLDRGGEQYF
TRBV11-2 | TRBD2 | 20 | CASSLARGGRSLSGANVLTF
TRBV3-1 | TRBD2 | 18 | CASSHDRRGGPNTGELFF
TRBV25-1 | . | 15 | CASSVGTLAEETQYF
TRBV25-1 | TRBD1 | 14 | CASSASTGMSPLHF
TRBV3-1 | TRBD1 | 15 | CASSPTRGGRYGYTF
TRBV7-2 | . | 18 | CASSFRGAQSSGANVLTF
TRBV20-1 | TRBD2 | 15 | CSARGTSGGGNIQYF
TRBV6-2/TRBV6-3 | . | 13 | CASGATVTYEQYF
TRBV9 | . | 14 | CASSSDLAGGELFF
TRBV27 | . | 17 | CASSLSARYTRLETQYF